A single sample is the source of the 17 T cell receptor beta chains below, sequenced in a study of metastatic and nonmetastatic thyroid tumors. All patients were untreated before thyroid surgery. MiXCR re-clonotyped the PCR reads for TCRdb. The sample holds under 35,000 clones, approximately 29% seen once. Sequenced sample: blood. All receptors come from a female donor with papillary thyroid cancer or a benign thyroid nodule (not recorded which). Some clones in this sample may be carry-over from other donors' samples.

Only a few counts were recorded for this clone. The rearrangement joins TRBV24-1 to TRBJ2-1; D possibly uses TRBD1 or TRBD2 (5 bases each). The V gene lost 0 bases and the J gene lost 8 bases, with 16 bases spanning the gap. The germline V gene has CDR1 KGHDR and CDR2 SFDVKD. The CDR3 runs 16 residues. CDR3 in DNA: TGTGCCACCAGTGATTTGCGGGGCCAGGGTCTCGATGAGCAGTTCTTC. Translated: CATSDLRGQGLDEQFF.

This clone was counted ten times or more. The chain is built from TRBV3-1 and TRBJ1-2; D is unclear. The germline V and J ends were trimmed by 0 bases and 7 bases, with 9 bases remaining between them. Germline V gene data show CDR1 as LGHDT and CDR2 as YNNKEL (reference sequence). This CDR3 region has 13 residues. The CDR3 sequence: CASSQEGESGYTF. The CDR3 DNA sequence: TGTGCCAGCAGCCAAGAAGGAGAATCTGGCTACACCTTC.

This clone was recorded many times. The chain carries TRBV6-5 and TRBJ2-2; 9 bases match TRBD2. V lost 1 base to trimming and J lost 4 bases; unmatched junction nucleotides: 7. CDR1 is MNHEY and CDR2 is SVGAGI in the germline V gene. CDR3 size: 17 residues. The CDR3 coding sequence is TGTGCCAGCAGTTACTACGGCGCGGGAGGGCCCACCGGGGAGCTGTTTTTT. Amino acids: CASSYYGAGGPTGELFF.

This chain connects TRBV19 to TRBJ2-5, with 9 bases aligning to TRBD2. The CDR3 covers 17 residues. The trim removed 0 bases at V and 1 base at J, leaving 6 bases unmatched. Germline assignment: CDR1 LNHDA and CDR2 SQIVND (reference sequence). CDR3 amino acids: CASSIDNLAGLQETQYF. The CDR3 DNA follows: TGTGCCAGTAGTATAGATAATCTAGCGGGACTCCAAGAGACCCAGTACTTC.

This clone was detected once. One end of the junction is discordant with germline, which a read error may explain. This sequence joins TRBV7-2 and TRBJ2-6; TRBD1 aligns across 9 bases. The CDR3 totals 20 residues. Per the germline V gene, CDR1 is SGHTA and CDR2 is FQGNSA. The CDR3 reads CASSLRWVDRGLTGANVLTF. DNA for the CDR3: TGTGCCAGCAGCTTACGGTGGGTGGACAGGGGATTAACTGGTGCCAACGTCCTGACTTTC.

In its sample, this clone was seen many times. In DNA form, the CDR3 reads TGTGCCAGTAGTTTTCGGACAGGGCTCTCTGGAAACACCATATATTTT. Translated: CASSFRTGLSGNTIYF. The chain is built from TRBV19 and TRBJ1-3; 8 bases line up with TRBD1. Germline lookup yields CDR1 LNHDA and CDR2 SQIVND (reference sequence). This CDR3 region has 16 residues. Trimming cost V 5 bases and J 0 bases; bases outside gene matches: 6.

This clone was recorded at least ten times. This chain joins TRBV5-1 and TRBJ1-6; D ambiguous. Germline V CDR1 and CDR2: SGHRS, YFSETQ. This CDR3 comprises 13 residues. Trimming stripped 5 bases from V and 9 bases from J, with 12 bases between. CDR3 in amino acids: CASSAGSSSPLHF. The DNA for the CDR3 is TGCGCCAGCAGTGCAGGTAGCAGTTCACCCCTCCACTTT.

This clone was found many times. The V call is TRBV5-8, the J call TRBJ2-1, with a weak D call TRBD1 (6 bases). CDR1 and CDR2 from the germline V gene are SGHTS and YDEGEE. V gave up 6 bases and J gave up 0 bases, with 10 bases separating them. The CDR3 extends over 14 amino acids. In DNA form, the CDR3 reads TGTGCCAGCATAAGGGGGACCTCCTACAATGAGCAGTTCTTC. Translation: CASIRGTSYNEQFF.

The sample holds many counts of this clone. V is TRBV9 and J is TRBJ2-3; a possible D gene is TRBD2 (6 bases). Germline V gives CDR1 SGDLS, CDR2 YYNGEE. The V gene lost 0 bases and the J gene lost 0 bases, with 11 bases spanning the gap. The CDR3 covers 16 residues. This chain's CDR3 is CASSVGSSGSTDTQYF. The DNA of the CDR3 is TGTGCCAGCAGCGTAGGTAGTAGCGGAAGCACAGATACGCAGTATTTT.

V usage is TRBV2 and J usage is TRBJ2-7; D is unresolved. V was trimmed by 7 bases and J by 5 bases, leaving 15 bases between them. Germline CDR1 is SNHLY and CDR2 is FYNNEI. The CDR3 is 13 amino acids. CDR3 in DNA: TGTGCCAGCATGTTGGACCCTGCCCACGAGCAGTACTTC. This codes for CASMLDPAHEQYF.

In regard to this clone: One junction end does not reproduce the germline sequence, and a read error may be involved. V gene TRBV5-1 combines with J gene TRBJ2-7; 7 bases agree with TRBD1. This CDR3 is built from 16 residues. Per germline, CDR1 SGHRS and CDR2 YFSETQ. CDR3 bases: TGCGCCAGCATCTTGGGGCGGACAGGAGCAGCCTACGAGCAGTACTTC. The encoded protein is CASILGRTGAAYEQYF.

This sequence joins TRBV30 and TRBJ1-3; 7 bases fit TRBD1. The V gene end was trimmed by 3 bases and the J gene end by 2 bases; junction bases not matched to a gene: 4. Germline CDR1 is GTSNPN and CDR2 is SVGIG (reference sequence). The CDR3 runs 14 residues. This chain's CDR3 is CAWSLGQAGNTIYF. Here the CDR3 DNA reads TGTGCCTGGAGCCTTGGACAGGCTGGAAACACCATATATTTT.

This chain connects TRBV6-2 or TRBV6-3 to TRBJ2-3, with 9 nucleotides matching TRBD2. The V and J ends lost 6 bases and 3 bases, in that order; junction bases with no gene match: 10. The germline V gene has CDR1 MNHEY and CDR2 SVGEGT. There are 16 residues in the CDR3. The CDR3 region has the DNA TGTGCCAGCAGCAACCCAAGCGGGAGGAGAACAGATACGCAGTATTTT. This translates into CASSNPSGRRTDTQYF.

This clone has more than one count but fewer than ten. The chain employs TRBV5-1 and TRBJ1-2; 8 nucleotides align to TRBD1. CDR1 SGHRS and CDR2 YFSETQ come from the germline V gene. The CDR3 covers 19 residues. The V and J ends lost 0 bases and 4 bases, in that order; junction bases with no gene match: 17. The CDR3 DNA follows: TGCGCCAGCAGCTTGGAGTGTCGGACAGGGCGGAGTGGTGGCTATGGCTACACCTTC. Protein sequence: CASSLECRTGRSGGYGYTF.

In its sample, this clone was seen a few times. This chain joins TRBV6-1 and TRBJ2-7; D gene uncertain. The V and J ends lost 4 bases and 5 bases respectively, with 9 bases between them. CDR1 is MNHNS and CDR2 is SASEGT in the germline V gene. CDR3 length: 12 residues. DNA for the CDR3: TGTGCCAGCAGTGTCAGGTTCAACGAGCAGTACTTC. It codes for CASSVRFNEQYF.

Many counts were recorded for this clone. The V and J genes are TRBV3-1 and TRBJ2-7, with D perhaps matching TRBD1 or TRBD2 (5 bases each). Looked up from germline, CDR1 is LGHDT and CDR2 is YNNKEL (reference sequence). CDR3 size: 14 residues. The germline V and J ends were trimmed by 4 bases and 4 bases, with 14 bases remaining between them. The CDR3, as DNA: TGTGCCAGCAGCCCCGGGACGGAGCCTTACGAGCAGTACTTC. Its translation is CASSPGTEPYEQYF.

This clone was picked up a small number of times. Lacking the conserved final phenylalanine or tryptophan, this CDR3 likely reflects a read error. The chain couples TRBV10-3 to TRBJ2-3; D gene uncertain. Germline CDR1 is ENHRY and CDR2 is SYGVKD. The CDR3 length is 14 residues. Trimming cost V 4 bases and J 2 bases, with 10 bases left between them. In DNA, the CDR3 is TGTGCCATCAGTGGGAGCGAGACCACAGATACGCAGTATTCT. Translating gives CAISGSETTDTQYS.